The 18 T cell receptor beta chains below come from one sample, sequenced in a study of T cells after yellow fever vaccination (dated by TCRdb to the late 2010s). Libraries came from 5' RACE. Sequencing was carried out with an Illumina NovaSeq 6000. TCRdb reran the public reads through fastp at Q25 and MiXCR, keeping productive beta chains. Duplicate CDR3 protein sequences are folded into a single record with the most common DNA and genes. Recorded for this sample are some 320,000 distinct CDR3 sequences; around 4.3% of them occurred a single time. The ten top clones hold approximately 19% of the sample. The treatment or condition label, as the study defines it: live attenuated yellow fever vaccine strain. The sample in question was PBMCs, obtained 15 days after the yellow fever booster vaccination. The receptors derive from a man aged 18 to 30 who received the YFV17D yellow fever vaccine.

This clonotype was seen many times. This chain links TRBV12-3 or TRBV12-4 with TRBJ2-7, with D uncertain. The CDR3 is 13 residues long. V dropped 2 bases and J dropped 6 bases, with 11 bases sitting between them. CDR3: CASSLFENGEQYV. Here the CDR3 DNA reads TGTGCCAGCAGTTTATTCGAAAACGGCGAGCAGTACGTC.

This chain joins TRBV6-2 or TRBV6-3 and TRBJ2-3; D call uncertain. Germline V CDR1 and CDR2: MNHEY, SVGEGT. V was trimmed by 5 bases and J by 5 bases, leaving 5 bases between them. The CDR3 length is 11 residues. The CDR3: CASSNGDTQYF. CDR3 DNA: TGTGCCAGCAGTAATGGAGATACGCAGTATTTT.

This clonotype was recorded a few times. V is TRBV7-2 and J is TRBJ2-2, with TRBD2 as a possible D gene (6 bases). CDR3 size: 14 residues. The V end was cut by 5 bases, the J end by 7 bases, with 14 bases between. From germline, CDR1 is SGHTA and CDR2 FQGNSA. The CDR3 reads CASSPQGGDGELFF. As DNA, the CDR3 is TGTGCCAGCAGCCCCCAGGGAGGTGACGGGGAGCTGTTTTTT.

The rearrangement joins TRBV4-1 to TRBJ2-7; the D call may be TRBD1 or TRBD2 (5 bases each). The length of the CDR3 is 15 residues. In germline, CDR1 is MGHRA, CDR2 YSYEKL. Trimming removed 0 bases at V and 6 bases at J, with 15 bases between. The CDR3 sequence: CASSQDSGTPFEQYV. The CDR3 bases are TGCGCCAGCAGCCAAGATTCAGGGACCCCCTTCGAGCAGTACGTC.

This clonotype was observed at least ten times. The rearrangement links TRBV20-1 to TRBJ1-5, with D maybe TRBD1 (6 bases). V dropped 6 bases and J dropped 5 bases, with 23 bases sitting between them. Germline V gene sequence: CDR1 DFQATT, CDR2 SNEGSKA (reference sequence). This CDR3 comprises 16 residues. This CDR3 is CSAPREGQSLYQPQHF. The CDR3 DNA is TGCAGTGCCCCACGGGAAGGACAGAGCCTTTATCAGCCCCAGCATTTT.

This chain joins TRBV5-4 and TRBJ1-2, with D perhaps matching TRBD1 (6 bases). Germline CDR1 is SGHNT and CDR2 is YYREEE (reference sequence). The CDR3 sequence is 15 residues long. V was shortened by 0 bases and J by 3 bases, with 12 bases between the two germline ends. CDR3 region: CASSLGTGKDYGYTF. For the CDR3, the DNA is TGTGCCAGCAGCTTGGGAACAGGGAAAGACTATGGCTACACCTTC.

This clonotype was recorded at least ten times. The chain is built from TRBV12-5 and TRBJ1-2; D unresolved. The V and J ends lost 4 bases and 5 bases respectively, with 8 bases between them. Germline V lookup: CDR1 LGHNT, CDR2 FRNRAP. This CDR3 region has 12 residues. CDR3 nucleotide sequence: TGTGCTAGTGGTTCGACCGGATATGGCTACACCTTC. Amino acids: CASGSTGYGYTF.

This clonotype was seen a few times. The genes are TRBV5-1 and TRBJ2-5; 9 bases agree with TRBD2. V lost 0 bases, J lost 0 bases, and 3 bases stayed unmatched. Germline CDR1 and CDR2: SGHRS and YFSETQ. The CDR3 covers 16 residues. For the CDR3, the DNA is TGCGCCAGCAGCTTGGCGCTAGCGGGGTACCAAGAGACCCAGTACTTC. It specifies CASSLALAGYQETQYF.

Here the CDR3 reads CASSYDMSQPQHF. In DNA form, the CDR3 reads TGTGCCAGCAGTTATGACATGTCTCAGCCCCAGCATTTT. This chain joins TRBV6-5 and TRBJ1-5; D not resolved. Trimming pared 3 bases from V and 6 bases from J, leaving 9 bases between. The germline gives CDR1 MNHEY, CDR2 SVGAGI. This CDR3 contains 13 residues.

This clonotype has just a few counts. CDR3 sequence reads: CASSVGAGVTDTQYF. The CDR3, as DNA: TGTGCCAGCAGCGTAGGAGCGGGGGTAACAGATACGCAGTATTTT. The chain is built from TRBV9 and TRBJ2-3; 8 bases line up with TRBD2. There are 15 residues in the CDR3. V trimming: 0 bases; J trimming: 3 bases; junction bases outside the gene matches: 3. Germline lookup yields CDR1 SGDLS and CDR2 YYNGEE.

This clonotype occurred a few times. The CDR3 DNA reads TGCAGTGCTCCCCGACAGGGGGCAACAGATACGCAGTATTTT. This encodes CSAPRQGATDTQYF. The V gene is TRBV20-1, the J gene TRBJ2-3, with 10 bases matching TRBD1. V shed 5 bases and J 3 bases; nucleotides not matched to a gene: 5. Germline V gives CDR1 DFQATT, CDR2 SNEGSKA (reference sequence). The CDR3 spans 14 residues.

The genes are TRBV18 and TRBJ2-3; D could derive from TRBD1 or TRBD2 (5 bases each). The CDR3 is made up of 17 amino acids. Between the trimmed V and J ends, which lost 3 bases and 0 bases, there was a span of 16 bases. In germline, CDR1 is KGHSH, CDR2 LQKENI. This CDR3 reads CASSPPRTGPSTDTQYF. CDR3 DNA: TGTGCCAGCTCACCTCCCCGGACGGGACCAAGCACAGATACGCAGTATTTT.

The rearrangement uses TRBV6-2 or TRBV6-3 and TRBJ2-3; TRBD2 agrees at 8 bases. Per germline, CDR1 MNHEY and CDR2 SVGEGT. V lost 8 bases to trimming and J lost 4 bases; unmatched junction nucleotides: 2. The length of the CDR3 is 12 residues. In nucleotides, the CDR3 is TGTGCCAGCGGACTAGCAGCAGATACGCAGTATTTT. Translated, it gives CASGLAADTQYF.

This clonotype was seen at least ten times. The chain couples TRBV6-1 to TRBJ1-1, with TRBD1 matching over 8 bases. The CDR3 extends over 13 amino acids. V lost 4 bases to trimming and J lost 5 bases; unmatched junction nucleotides: 3. Germline V lookup: CDR1 MNHNS, CDR2 SASEGT. CDR3 residues: CASSVRQGTEAFF. The CDR3 DNA reads as TGTGCCAGCAGTGTACGACAGGGGACTGAAGCTTTCTTT.

Worth noting for this clonotype: This may be a read error: a much more frequent sequence differs by one nucleotide. The chain employs TRBV10-3 and TRBJ2-3, with 8 bases matching TRBD2. Per germline, CDR1 ENHRY and CDR2 SYGVKD. The CDR3 spans 18 residues. Unmatched junction bases numbered 16, after V lost 3 bases and J lost 5 bases. The CDR3 DNA sequence: TGTGCCATCAGTGATGGGGCCCGGGGGGGCCGAGTTGAAGATACGCAGTATTTT. This translates into CAISDGARGGRVEDTQYF.

The gene calls are TRBV4-3 and TRBJ2-1; 8 nucleotides match TRBD2. The ends lost 6 bases at V and 6 bases at J; junction bases unmatched: 7. This CDR3 is 14 amino acids long. From germline, CDR1 is LGHNA and CDR2 YSLEER. The CDR3 DNA follows: TGCGCCAGCAGTAAGCGGGGGTCCCTCAATGAGCAGTTCTTC. It codes for CASSKRGSLNEQFF.

Many counts were recorded for this clonotype. This chain joins TRBV7-2 and TRBJ1-1; a possible D gene is TRBD1 (5 bases). The germline gives CDR1 SGHTA, CDR2 FQGNSA. Trimming left V 5 bases short and J 3 bases short, with 10 bases between. The CDR3 runs 13 residues. CDR3 in DNA: TGTGCCAGCAGCGTGAGAGGGGACACTGAAGCTTTCTTT. Translating gives CASSVRGDTEAFF.

This clonotype appeared many times. CDR3 sequence (DNA): TGTGCCAGCAGCCCGCGGGACAGGGGGCGCAACTATGGCTACACCTTC. It is translated as CASSPRDRGRNYGYTF. This rearrangement joins TRBV7-9 to TRBJ1-2, with TRBD1 matching 12 bases. This CDR3 is 16 amino acids long. Unmatched junction bases numbered 6, after V lost 5 bases and J lost 2 bases. Germline values: CDR1 SEHNR, CDR2 FQNEAQ (reference sequence).